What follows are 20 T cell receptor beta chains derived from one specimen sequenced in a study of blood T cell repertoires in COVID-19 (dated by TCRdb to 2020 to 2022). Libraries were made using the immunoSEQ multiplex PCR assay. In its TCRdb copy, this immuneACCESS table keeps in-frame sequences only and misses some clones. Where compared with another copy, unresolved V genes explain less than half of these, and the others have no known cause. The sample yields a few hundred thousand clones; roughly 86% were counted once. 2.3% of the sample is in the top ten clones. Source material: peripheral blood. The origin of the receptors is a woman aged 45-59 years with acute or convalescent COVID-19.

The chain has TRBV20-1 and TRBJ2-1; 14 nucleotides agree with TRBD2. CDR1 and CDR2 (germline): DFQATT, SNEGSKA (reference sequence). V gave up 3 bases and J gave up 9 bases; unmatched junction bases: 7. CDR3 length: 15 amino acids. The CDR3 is CSASRGTSGSGEQFF. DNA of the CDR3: TGCAGTGCTAGTAGGGGGACTAGCGGGAGTGGTGAGCAGTTCTTC.

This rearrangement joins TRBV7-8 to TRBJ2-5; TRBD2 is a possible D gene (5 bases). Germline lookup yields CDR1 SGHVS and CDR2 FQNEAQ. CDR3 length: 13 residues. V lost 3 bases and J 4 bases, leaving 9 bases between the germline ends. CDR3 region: CASSFFRGETQYF. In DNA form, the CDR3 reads TGTGCCAGCAGCTTTTTTCGGGGAGAGACCCAGTACTTC.

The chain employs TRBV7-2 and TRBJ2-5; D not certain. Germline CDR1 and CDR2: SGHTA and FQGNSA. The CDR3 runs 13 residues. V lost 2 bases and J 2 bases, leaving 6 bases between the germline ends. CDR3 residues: CASSLYSQETQYF. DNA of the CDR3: TGTGCCAGCAGCTTATACTCTCAAGAGACCCAGTACTTC.

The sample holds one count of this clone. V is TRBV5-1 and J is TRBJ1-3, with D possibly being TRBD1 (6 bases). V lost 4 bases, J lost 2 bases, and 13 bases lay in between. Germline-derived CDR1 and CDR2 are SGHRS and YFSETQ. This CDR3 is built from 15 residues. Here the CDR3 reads CASSPGGQTGNTIYF. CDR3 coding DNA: TGCGCCAGCAGCCCGGGGGGCCAGACTGGAAACACCATATATTTT.

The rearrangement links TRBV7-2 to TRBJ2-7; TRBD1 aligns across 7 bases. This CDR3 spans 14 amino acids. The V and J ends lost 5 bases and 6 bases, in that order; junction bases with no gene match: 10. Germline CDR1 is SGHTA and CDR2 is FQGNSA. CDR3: CASSPETGLAEQYF. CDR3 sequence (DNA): TGTGCCAGCAGCCCCGAGACAGGGTTGGCCGAGCAGTACTTC.

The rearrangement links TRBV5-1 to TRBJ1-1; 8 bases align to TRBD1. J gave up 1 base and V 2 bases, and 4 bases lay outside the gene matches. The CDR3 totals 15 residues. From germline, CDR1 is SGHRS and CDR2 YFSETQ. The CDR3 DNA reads TGCGCCAGCAGCTTTAGGACAGGGAGGAACACTGAAGCTTTCTTT. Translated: CASSFRTGRNTEAFF.

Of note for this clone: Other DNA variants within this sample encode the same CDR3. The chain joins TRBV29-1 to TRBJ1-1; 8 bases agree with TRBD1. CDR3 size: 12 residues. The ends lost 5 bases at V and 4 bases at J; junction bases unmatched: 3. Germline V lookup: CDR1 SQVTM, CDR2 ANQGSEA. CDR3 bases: TGCAGCGTTTCCGACAGGGGCACTGAAGCTTTCTTT. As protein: CSVSDRGTEAFF.

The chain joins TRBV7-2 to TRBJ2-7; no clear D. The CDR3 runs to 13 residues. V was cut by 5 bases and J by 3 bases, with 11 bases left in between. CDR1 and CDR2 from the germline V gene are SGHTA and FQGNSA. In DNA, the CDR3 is TGTGCCAGCAGCGTAGACGGTAACTACGAGCAGTACTTC. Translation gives CASSVDGNYEQYF.

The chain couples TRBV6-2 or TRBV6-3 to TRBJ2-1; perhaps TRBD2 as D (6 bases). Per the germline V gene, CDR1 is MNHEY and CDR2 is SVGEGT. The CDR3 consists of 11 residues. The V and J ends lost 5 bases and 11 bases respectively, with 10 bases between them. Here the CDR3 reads CASSLSGKQFF. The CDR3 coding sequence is TGTGCCAGCAGTCTTAGCGGAAAGCAGTTCTTC.

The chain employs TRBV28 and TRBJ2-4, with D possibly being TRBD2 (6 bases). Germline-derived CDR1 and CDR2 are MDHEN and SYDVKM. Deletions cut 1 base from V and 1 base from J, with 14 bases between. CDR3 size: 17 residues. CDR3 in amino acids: CASSLFQGGRAKNIQYF. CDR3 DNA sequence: TGTGCCAGCAGTTTATTTCAGGGAGGAAGGGCCAAAAACATTCAGTACTTC.

For the CDR3, the DNA is TGTGCCAGCAGCCCGGGACTAGCGGAAACCTACGAGCAGTACTTC. Amino acids: CASSPGLAETYEQYF. V gene TRBV14 combines with J gene TRBJ2-7; 11 bases map to TRBD2. Germline CDR1 and CDR2: SGHDN and FVKESK. The V segment lost 4 bases and the J segment 2 bases; nucleotides outside the gene matches: 4. The CDR3 runs 15 residues.

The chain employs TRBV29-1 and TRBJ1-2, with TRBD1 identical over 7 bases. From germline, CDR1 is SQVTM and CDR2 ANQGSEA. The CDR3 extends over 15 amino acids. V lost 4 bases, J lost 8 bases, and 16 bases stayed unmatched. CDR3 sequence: CSVAGTDSYLNGYTF. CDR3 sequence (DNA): TGCAGCGTTGCGGGGACAGACTCATACCTCAACGGCTACACCTTC. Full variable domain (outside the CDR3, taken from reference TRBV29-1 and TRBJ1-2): SAVISQKPSRDICQRGTSLTIQCQVDSQVTMMFWYRQQPGQSLTLIATANQGSEATYESGFVIDKFPISRPNLTFSTLTVSNMSPEDSSIYLCSVAGTDSYLNGYTFGSGTRLTVV.

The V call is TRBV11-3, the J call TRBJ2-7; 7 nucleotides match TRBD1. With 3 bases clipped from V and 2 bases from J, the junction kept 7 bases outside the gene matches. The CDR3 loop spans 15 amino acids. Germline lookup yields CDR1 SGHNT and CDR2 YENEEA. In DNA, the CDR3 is TGTGCCAGCAGCTTGCACCGGGACAGTACCTACGAGCAGTACTTC. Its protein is CASSLHRDSTYEQYF.

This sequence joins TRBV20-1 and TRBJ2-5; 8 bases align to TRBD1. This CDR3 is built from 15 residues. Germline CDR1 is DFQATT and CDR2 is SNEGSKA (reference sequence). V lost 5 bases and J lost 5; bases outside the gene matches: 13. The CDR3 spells CSARVFTGGTETQYF. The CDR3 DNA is TGCAGTGCTCGTGTGTTTACAGGGGGGACGGAGACCCAGTACTTC.

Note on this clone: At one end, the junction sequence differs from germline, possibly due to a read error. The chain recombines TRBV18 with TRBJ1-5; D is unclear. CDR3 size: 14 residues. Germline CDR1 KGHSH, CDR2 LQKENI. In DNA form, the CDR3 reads TGTGCCAGCTCACAAGACGGGGTAAATCGGCCCCAGCATTTT. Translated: CASSQDGVNRPQHF.

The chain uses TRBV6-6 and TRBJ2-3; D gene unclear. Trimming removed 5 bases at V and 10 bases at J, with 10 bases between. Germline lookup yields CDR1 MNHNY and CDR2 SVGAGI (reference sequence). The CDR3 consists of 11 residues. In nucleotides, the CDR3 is TGTGCCAGCAGTACATACAGTGCGCAGTATTTT. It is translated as CASSTYSAQYF.

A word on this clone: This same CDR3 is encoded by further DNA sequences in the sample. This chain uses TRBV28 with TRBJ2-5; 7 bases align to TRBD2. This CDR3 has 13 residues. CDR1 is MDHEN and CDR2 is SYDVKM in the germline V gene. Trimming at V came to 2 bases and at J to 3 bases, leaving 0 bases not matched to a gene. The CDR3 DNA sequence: TGTGCCAGCAGTTTAACTAGCGAAGAGACCCAGTACTTC. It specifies CASSLTSEETQYF.

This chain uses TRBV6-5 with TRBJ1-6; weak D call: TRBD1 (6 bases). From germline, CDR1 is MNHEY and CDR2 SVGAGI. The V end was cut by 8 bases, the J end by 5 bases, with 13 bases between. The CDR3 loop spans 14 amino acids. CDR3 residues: CASRGGTHNSPLHF. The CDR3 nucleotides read TGTGCCAGCCGAGGGGGTACTCATAATTCACCCCTCCACTTT.

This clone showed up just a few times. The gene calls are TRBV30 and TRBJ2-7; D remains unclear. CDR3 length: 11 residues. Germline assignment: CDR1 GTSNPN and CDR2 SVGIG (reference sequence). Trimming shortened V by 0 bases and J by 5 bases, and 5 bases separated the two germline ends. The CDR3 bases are TGTGCCTGGAGTGTTAGCCACGAGCAGTACTTC. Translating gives CAWSVSHEQYF.

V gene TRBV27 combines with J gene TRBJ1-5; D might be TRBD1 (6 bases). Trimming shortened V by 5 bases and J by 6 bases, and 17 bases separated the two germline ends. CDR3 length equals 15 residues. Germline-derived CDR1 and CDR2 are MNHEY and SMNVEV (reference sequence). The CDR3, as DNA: TGTGCCAGCAGTCCGATCCGGGGGGGCCGTCAGCCCCAGCATTTT. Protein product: CASSPIRGGRQPQHF.